The 14 T cell receptor beta chains below all came from one sample that was sequenced in a study of Ad26.COV2.S vaccination and SARS-CoV-2 variants. The data were produced by immunoSEQ multiplex PCR, yet TCRdb's version contains in-frame clones alone and is incomplete. The data contain about 440,000 clones, around 90% of them singletons. Treatment reported: some 19 received Ad26.COV2.S at low or high dose, single or two shots; roughly 5 received placebo; per-sample allocation not given. Sampling was done on day 63 after the first vaccine or placebo injection. The specimen comprised peripheral blood, sampled in a trial of Ad26.COV2.S vaccine versus placebo. The origin of the receptors is a person between 18 and 65 years old who received the Ad26.COV2.S COVID-19 vaccine or a placebo.

This clone turned up a few times. This rearrangement joins TRBV14 to TRBJ2-7; D remains unclear. Trimming cost V 1 base and J 3 bases, with 10 bases left between them. The CDR3 extends over 14 amino acids. Germline CDR1 SGHDN, CDR2 FVKESK. The chain's CDR3 is CASSQGLSLYEQYF. The CDR3 DNA reads as TGTGCCAGCAGCCAAGGACTCTCGCTCTACGAGCAGTACTTC.

V usage is TRBV28 and J usage is TRBJ2-1; the D is unclear. The CDR3 totals 14 residues. V was shortened by 5 bases and J by 8 bases, with 16 bases between the two germline ends. Germline CDR1 is MDHEN and CDR2 is SYDVKM. This CDR3 is CASSLGQKRDEQFF. The DNA of the CDR3 is TGTGCCAGCAGTCTAGGGCAAAAAAGGGATGAGCAGTTCTTC.

CDR3 residues: CAISEAYGGPQSGANVLTF. In nucleotides, the CDR3 is TGTGCCATCAGTGAGGCTTACGGTGGGCCTCAATCTGGGGCCAACGTCCTGACTTTC. The gene calls are TRBV10-3 and TRBJ2-6; D is unresolved. The ends were cut back, 2 bases at V and 1 base at J, with 18 bases in the middle. Germline CDR1 is ENHRY and CDR2 is SYGVKD. The CDR3 length is 19 residues.

The chain employs TRBV24-1 and TRBJ1-5; D gene ambiguous. The germline V and J ends were trimmed by 4 bases and 3 bases, with 15 bases remaining between them. The V gene's germline CDR1 is KGHDR and CDR2 SFDVKD. The CDR3 has 16 residues. The CDR3 DNA follows: TGTGCCACCAGTGACTCGGGCCTTAAGGACAATCAGCCCCAGCATTTT. It specifies CATSDSGLKDNQPQHF.

This chain uses TRBV6-5 with TRBJ2-6; D not certain. Germline V gene lookup returns CDR1 MNHEY and CDR2 SVGAGI. The CDR3 covers 15 residues. V lost 5 bases and J lost 0, with 8 bases in between. The CDR3 DNA sequence: TGTGCCAGCAGTCGACTGTTCTCTGGGGCCAACGTCCTGACTTTC. Protein sequence: CASSRLFSGANVLTF.

The chain combines TRBV27 with TRBJ2-1; D remains ambiguous. The CDR3 sequence is 15 residues long. V gave up 6 bases and J gave up 4 bases, with 16 bases separating them. Germline V gene lookup returns CDR1 MNHEY and CDR2 SMNVEV (reference sequence). The CDR3 here is CASSDIATSYNEQFF. The CDR3, as DNA: TGTGCCAGCAGCGACATAGCAACTTCATACAATGAGCAGTTCTTC.

The rearrangement links TRBV19 to TRBJ2-4; 8 bases match TRBD1. Germline V lookup: CDR1 LNHDA, CDR2 SQIVND (reference sequence). The CDR3 sequence is 18 residues long. V was pared by 1 base and J by 0 bases, with 8 bases of the junction left unmatched. The CDR3: CASSIGADRDPAKNIQYF. Here the CDR3 DNA reads TGTGCCAGTAGTATAGGGGCGGACAGGGATCCAGCCAAAAACATTCAGTACTTC.

This clone was seen a handful of times. This rearrangement joins TRBV10-3 to TRBJ1-1; D possibly corresponds to TRBD1 (6 bases). The CDR3 loop spans 14 amino acids. The V end lost 4 bases, the J end lost 4 bases, and 13 bases lay between the germline ends. The germline V gene encodes CDR1 ENHRY and CDR2 SYGVKD. In nucleotides, the CDR3 is TGTGCCATCAGTGCTGGGGGGCGGCTCACTGAAGCTTTCTTT. It translates to CAISAGGRLTEAFF.

The CDR3, as DNA: TGTGCCAGCAGTTTACGGGGCGGTAGGGGAACTGAACAGTACTTC. Translated, it gives CASSLRGGRGTEQYF. The chain joins TRBV27 to TRBJ2-7, with D perhaps matching TRBD1 or TRBD2 (5 bases each). V lost 2 bases and J 10 bases, leaving 21 bases between the germline ends. This CDR3 spans 15 amino acids. Germline V lookup: CDR1 MNHEY, CDR2 SMNVEV (reference sequence).

This sequence joins TRBV4-1 and TRBJ1-2; no clear D. This CDR3 is built from 13 residues. V was cut by 2 bases and J by 1 base, with 5 bases left in between. Germline lookup yields CDR1 MGHRA and CDR2 YSYEKL. DNA for the CDR3: TGCGCCAGCAGCCAATTGGGTAACTATGGCTACACCTTC. The encoded protein is CASSQLGNYGYTF.

V and J are TRBV20-1 and TRBJ2-5, with 7 bases that match TRBD2. Losses at the gene ends were 3 bases for V and 4 bases for J; bases not matched to a gene: 11. Looked up from germline, CDR1 is DFQATT and CDR2 is SNEGSKA (reference sequence). This CDR3 has 15 residues. The CDR3 DNA follows: TGCAGTGCTAGTCCCGGGACTACCTTTGGAGAGACCCAGTACTTC. It encodes CSASPGTTFGETQYF.

V is TRBV5-1 and J is TRBJ1-4; D is unclear. Germline V lookup: CDR1 SGHRS, CDR2 YFSETQ. Deletions cut 0 bases from V and 6 bases from J, with 15 bases between. The CDR3 totals 16 residues. CDR3 coding DNA: TGCGCCAGCAGCTTGGAAGCGACAAGAAGATATGAAAAACTGTTTTTT. As protein: CASSLEATRRYEKLFF.

The V call is TRBV18, the J call TRBJ2-5; 9 nucleotides agree with TRBD2. Germline CDR1 reads KGHSH; CDR2 reads LQKENI. The CDR3 sequence is 13 residues long. After removal of 5 bases from V and 4 bases from J, the junction contained 2 bases not matched to a gene. CDR3 amino acids: CASSGLALETQYF. CDR3 in DNA: TGTGCCAGCTCAGGACTAGCGTTAGAGACCCAGTACTTC.

The chain links TRBV28 to TRBJ2-3, with 11 bases matching TRBD2. The CDR3 loop spans 16 amino acids. After removal of 6 bases from V and 4 bases from J, the junction contained 9 bases not matched to a gene. Germline V CDR1 and CDR2: MDHEN, SYDVKM. As DNA, the CDR3 is TGTGCCAGCAGCCTTTCACTAGCGGGAGCATCAGATACGCAGTATTTT. Translation gives CASSLSLAGASDTQYF.